One and the same sample provided the 14 T cell receptor beta chains below, sequenced in a study of neurological immune-mediated disorders. TCRdb reprocessed the 5' RACE reads via MiXCR and lists one record per CDR3 protein. The sample has about 58,000 distinct CDR3 sequences; more than 3% are singletons. Input material: PBMCs. The receptors shown here come from a man under 40 with multiple sclerosis.

This clonotype was picked up many times. A much more abundant neighbour one base away suggests this may be a read error. The chain links TRBV20-1 to TRBJ2-7, with D hard to call. Germline lookup yields CDR1 DFQATT and CDR2 SNEGSKA (reference sequence). Trimming removed 0 bases at V and 2 bases at J, with 11 bases between. This CDR3 contains 14 residues. CDR3 protein: CSARDTLKPYEQYF. CDR3 in DNA: TGCAGTGCTAGAGATACGTTGAAGCCCTACGAGCAGTACTTC.

This clonotype has ten or more counts. This chain joins TRBV5-1 and TRBJ2-1, with 7 bases matching TRBD2. This CDR3 has 14 amino acids. CDR1 and CDR2 from the germline V gene are SGHRS and YFSETQ. V lost 0 bases, J lost 6 bases, and 3 bases stayed unmatched. The CDR3 is CASSLEASGNEQFF. The CDR3 bases are TGCGCCAGCAGCTTGGAGGCTAGCGGCAATGAGCAGTTCTTC. The full variable domain, in which reference TRBV5-1 and TRBJ2-1 provide the parts outside the CDR3, is KAGVTQTPRYLIKTRGQQVTLSCSPISGHRSVSWYQQTPGQGLQFLFEYFSETQRNKGNFPGRFSGRQFSNSRSEMNVSTLELGDSALYLCASSLEASGNEQFFGPGTRLTVL.

This clonotype was seen at least ten times. J is TRBJ2-1 and V is TRBV29-1, with D hard to call. The CDR3 consists of 13 residues. The germline gives CDR1 SQVTM, CDR2 ANQGSEA. The CDR3 nucleotides read TGCACCGGAATTTTGCTACCTAGCAATGAGCAGTTCTTC. This codes for CTGILLPSNEQFF.

In this sample, this clonotype turned up many times. This sequence joins TRBV3-1 and TRBJ2-7; 8 bases map to TRBD1. The CDR3 totals 16 residues. Germline assignment: CDR1 LGHDT and CDR2 YNNKEL (reference sequence). J lost 3 bases, V lost 5 bases, and 12 bases had no gene match. The chain's CDR3 is CASSEAQGAWVYEQYF. As DNA, the CDR3 is TGTGCCAGCAGCGAGGCCCAGGGGGCGTGGGTCTACGAGCAGTACTTC.

This clonotype was observed a handful of times. The CDR3 DNA reads as TGTGCCGGAGGGCCGGGGACTAGCTTGTACGAGCAGTACTTC. Protein: CAGGPGTSLYEQYF. The chain links TRBV30 to TRBJ2-7, with 9 bases aligning to TRBD2. V was pared by 8 bases and J by 4 bases, with 12 bases of the junction left unmatched. CDR1 is GTSNPN and CDR2 is SVGIG in the germline V gene (reference sequence). The CDR3 loop spans 14 amino acids.

This clonotype showed up many times. The rearrangement uses TRBV7-2 and TRBJ1-2; 7 bases are a match to TRBD1. V shed 0 bases, J shed 8 bases, and the junction held 6 bases outside the gene matches. CDR1 SGHTA and CDR2 FQGNSA come from the germline V gene. CDR3 length equals 14 residues. DNA of the CDR3: TGTGCCAGCAGCTTAGCGTGGCAGGGGGAAGGCTACACCTTC. Its protein product is CASSLAWQGEGYTF.

The rearrangement uses TRBV24-1 and TRBJ2-3, with D uncertain. CDR1 KGHDR and CDR2 SFDVKD come from the germline V gene. Trimming stripped 4 bases from V and 6 bases from J, with 13 bases between. This CDR3 contains 14 residues. In DNA form, the CDR3 reads TGTGCCACCAGTGACCGAAACGGTGGGGATACGCAGTATTTT. Encoded protein: CATSDRNGGDTQYF.

The table lists this clonotype with many counts. The DNA for the CDR3 is TGTGCCAGCAGCTTGGGGCCGCGTGAGCAGTACTTC. This codes for CASSLGPREQYF. The chain employs TRBV7-9 and TRBJ2-7; a possible D gene is TRBD1 (5 bases). Germline lookup yields CDR1 SEHNR and CDR2 FQNEAQ (reference sequence). V was cut by 3 bases and J by 7 bases, with 10 bases left in between. The CDR3 is 12 amino acids.

This clonotype showed up many times. DNA of the CDR3: TGTGCCAGCAGCCGAGCGGGGGGTGCCTACAATGAGCAGTTCTTC. This encodes CASSRAGGAYNEQFF. V is TRBV3-1 and J is TRBJ2-1; TRBD2 aligns across 9 bases. V gave up 4 bases and J gave up 2 bases; unmatched junction bases: 3. There are 15 residues in the CDR3. Germline CDR1 LGHDT, CDR2 YNNKEL (reference sequence).

In its sample, this clonotype was seen many times. This sequence joins TRBV20-1 and TRBJ2-3, with 10 bases that match TRBD2. Germline V gene lookup returns CDR1 DFQATT and CDR2 SNEGSKA (reference sequence). J gave up 5 bases and V 5 bases, and 7 bases lay outside the gene matches. CDR3 size: 14 residues. The CDR3 region has the DNA TGCAGTGCTTTCCTAGCGGGGGATGGAGATACGCAGTATTTT. This sequence encodes CSAFLAGDGDTQYF.

This clonotype was counted many times. J is TRBJ2-7 and V is TRBV6-2 or TRBV6-3, with TRBD1 identical over 7 bases. Per the germline V gene, CDR1 is MNHEY and CDR2 is SVGEGT. This CDR3 spans 11 amino acids. After removal of 7 bases from V and 7 bases from J, the junction contained 4 bases not matched to a gene. In nucleotides, the CDR3 is TGTGCCAGCACCGACAGGGAGGAGCAGTACTTC. Encoded protein: CASTDREEQYF.

This clonotype has a count of ten or more. The chain carries TRBV14 and TRBJ2-2; TRBD1 aligns across 10 bases. J was trimmed by 7 bases and V by 4 bases; bases with no gene match: 12. The length of the CDR3 is 17 residues. In germline, CDR1 is SGHDN, CDR2 FVKESK. The CDR3 region has the DNA TGTGCCAGCAGCCCTTCTACCGGGACAGGGGTGTTCGGGGAGCTGTTTTTT. This encodes CASSPSTGTGVFGELFF.

This clonotype occurred many times. The chain recombines TRBV20-1 with TRBJ2-5, with 7 bases that match TRBD2. The CDR3 totals 14 residues. Germline CDR1 DFQATT, CDR2 SNEGSKA (reference sequence). The V and J ends lost 2 bases and 4 bases, in that order; junction bases with no gene match: 7. The CDR3 reads CSARWTREPETQYF. The DNA for the CDR3 is TGCAGTGCTAGATGGACTAGGGAGCCAGAGACCCAGTACTTC.

This clonotype was found many times. The V gene is TRBV7-9, the J gene TRBJ2-3, with D unresolved. V lost 5 bases and J 5 bases, leaving 5 bases between the germline ends. Germline assignment: CDR1 SEHNR and CDR2 FQNEAQ (reference sequence). This CDR3 is built from 11 residues. This CDR3 reads CASSPRDTQYF. DNA of the CDR3: TGTGCCAGCAGCCCTCGAGATACGCAGTATTTT.